This TCR beta chain comes out of a study of T cell clonality in common variable immunodeficiency. This clone was detected many times. The read ends 3 residues before the CDR3 terminus; that terminus is restored from the germline J gene. The CDR3 consists of 14 residues. Trimming cost V 5 bases and J 7 bases, with 17 bases left between them. Germline CDR1 reads SGHTA; CDR2 reads FQGNSA. Control and CVID samples contributed equal amounts of genomic DNA. The data were produced by immunoSEQ multiplex PCR, yet TCRdb's version contains in-frame clones alone and is incomplete. Found here are 40,000 to 60,000 clones, no singletons; the ten largest cover about 1.7%.

The receptor's source is a person between 18 and 75 years old in good health. V gene TRBV7-2 combines with J gene TRBJ1-2; perhaps TRBD1 as D (5 bases). Specimen: peripheral blood mononuclear cells. The CDR3 DNA, read in part, is TGTGCCAGCAGCAACCAAGGGGATTTGGGTGGC. Amino acid sequence: CASSNQGDLGG. The CDR3 in its entirety is CASSNQGDLGGYTF.